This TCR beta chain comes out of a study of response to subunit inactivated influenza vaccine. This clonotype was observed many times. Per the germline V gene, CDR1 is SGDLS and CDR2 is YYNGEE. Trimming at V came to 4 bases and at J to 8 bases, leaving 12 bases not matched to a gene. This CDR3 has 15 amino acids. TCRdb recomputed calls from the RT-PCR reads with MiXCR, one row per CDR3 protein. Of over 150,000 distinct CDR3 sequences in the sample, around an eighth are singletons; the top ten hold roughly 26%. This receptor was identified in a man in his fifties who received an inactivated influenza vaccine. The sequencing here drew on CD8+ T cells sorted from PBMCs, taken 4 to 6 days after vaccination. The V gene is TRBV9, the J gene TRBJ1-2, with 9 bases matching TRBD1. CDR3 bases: TGTGCCAGCAGCCCAAGCCGGACAGGGGTTGGAGGCTACACCTTC. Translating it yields CASSPSRTGVGGYTF. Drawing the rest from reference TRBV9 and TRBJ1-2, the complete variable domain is DSGVTQTPKHLITATGQRVTLRCSPRSGDLSVYWYQQSLDQGLQFLIQYYNGEERAKGNILERFSAQQFPDLHSELNLSSLELGDSALYFCASSPSRTGVGGYTFGSGTRLTVV.